This T cell receptor beta chain was retrieved from a study of T cell responses to AZD1222 COVID-19 vaccine. With 4 bases clipped from V and 5 bases from J, the junction kept 4 bases outside the gene matches. Per germline, CDR1 KGHDR and CDR2 SFDVKD. The CDR3 consists of 14 residues. This table comes from immunoSEQ multiplex PCR, and its TCRdb copy is limited to in-frame clones, with some not included. The sample holds about 120,000 clones, about 93% seen once. The source is an adult who received the MenACWY meningococcal vaccine as a control. V usage is TRBV24-1 and J usage is TRBJ1-1, with 9 bases fitting TRBD1. The input for sequencing was peripheral blood, taken 28 days after the second dose of the MenACWY control vaccine. CDR3 in DNA: TGTGCCACCAGTGAGGGACAGGGAGAGACTGAAGCTTTCTTT. Translating gives CATSEGQGETEAFF.